This is a list of T cell receptor beta chains from one sample in a study of CD8+CD57+ T cells in acquired aplastic anemia. TCRdb ran MiXCR on the reads and lists one entry per CDR3 protein. The table shows 150,000 to 200,000 distinct CDR3 sequences, with about 45% occurring only once. Sequenced input: sorted CD4+, CD8+, or CD8+CD57+ T cells (not recorded which) from PBMCs. The receptors derive from a human donor with aplastic anemia. CDR3s include the opening cysteine and the closing phenylalanine or tryptophan. Fields, in order: V gene, clone size, CDR3 length, J gene, D gene, CDR3 protein, CDR3 DNA. D genes are given only for firm matches. Rows give clone size only sometimes, using once, few, many, or a class for an expanded clone.

TRBV25-1	NA	16	TRBJ2-7	TRBD2	CASSESGGRVIYEQYF	TGTGCCAGCAGTGAGTCCGGGGGGAGGGTCATCTACGAGCAGTACTTC
TRBV10-1	many	13	TRBJ1-5	NA	CASKESYYQPQHF	TGCGCCAGCAAGGAGTCCTACTATCAGCCCCAGCATTTT
TRBV3-1	many	14	TRBJ1-1	NA	CASSRGTVNTEAFF	TGTGCCAGCAGCAGAGGGACCGTGAACACTGAAGCTTTCTTT
TRBV7-9	NA	13	TRBJ2-1	NA	CASSAPRGNEQFF	TGTGCCAGCAGCGCCCCTCGAGGAAATGAGCAGTTCTTC
TRBV19	many	15	TRBJ1-5	NA	CASSIRPYSNQPQHF	TGTGCCAGTAGTATCCGGCCTTACAGCAATCAGCCCCAGCATTTT
TRBV12-5	many	12	TRBJ2-1	NA	CASGREYNEQFF	TGTGCTAGTGGTCGGGAGTACAATGAGCAGTTCTTC
TRBV12-3/TRBV12-4	NA	14	TRBJ1-5	NA	CASSFSDDNQPQHF	TGTGCCAGCAGTTTTTCAGATGACAATCAGCCCCAGCATTTT
TRBV15	few	15	TRBJ1-5	NA	CATSRDIASNQPQHF	TGTGCCACCAGCAGAGACATCGCTAGCAATCAGCCCCAGCATTTT
TRBV10-2	NA	16	TRBJ1-1	NA	CASSDPGAGMNTEAFF	TGCGCCAGCAGTGACCCAGGGGCGGGGATGAACACTGAAGCTTTCTTT
TRBV5-6	NA	14	TRBJ2-7	NA	CASSVGVQGYEQYF	TGTGCCAGCAGCGTAGGGGTACAGGGATACGAGCAGTACTTC
TRBV20-1	NA	17	TRBJ2-7	TRBD2	CSARDRDGLAGIYEQYF	TGCAGTGCTAGAGATCGAGACGGACTAGCGGGAATCTACGAGCAGTACTTC
TRBV6-1	once	15	TRBJ1-5	NA	CASSSFRGGNQPQHF	TGTGCCAGCAGCTCTTTCAGGGGAGGCAATCAGCCCCAGCATTTT
TRBV4-3	many	15	TRBJ2-7	NA	CASSTHSQAPYEQYF	TGCGCCAGCTCCACTCACTCACAGGCTCCCTACGAGCAGTACTTC
TRBV29-1	many	12	TRBJ1-2	TRBD1	CSGGQASGGYTF	TGCAGCGGTGGACAGGCCTCGGGTGGCTACACCTTC
TRBV25-1	NA	16	TRBJ2-3	TRBD1	CASSARTGEGTDTQYF	TGTGCCAGCAGTGCTAGGACAGGGGAGGGCACAGATACGCAGTATTTT
TRBV10-1	NA	15	TRBJ2-7	NA	CASSAGLSLDYEQYF	TGCGCCAGCAGTGCTGGTCTCTCTCTGGATTACGAGCAGTACTTC
TRBV10-3	NA	13	TRBJ1-1	NA	CAISDGASPEAFF	TGTGCCATCAGTGACGGGGCATCCCCTGAAGCTTTCTTT
TRBV5-1	many	17	TRBJ1-3	NA	CASSPHVNMRDGNTIYF	TGCGCCAGCAGCCCCCATGTCAACATGAGGGATGGAAACACCATATATTTT
TRBV11-1	NA	15	TRBJ2-1	NA	CASSLQRAGYNEQSF	TGTGCCAGCAGCCTTCAACGGGCGGGTTACAATGAGCAGTCCTTC